At least ten counts were recorded for the clone carrying this TCR beta chain. The CDR3 is made up of 13 amino acids. V shed 5 bases, J shed 8 bases, and the junction held 6 bases outside the gene matches. This entry comes from a study of T-cell reconstitution after alpha-beta-depleted transplantation in children. Molecular barcoding with unique molecular identifiers was used for the TCRbeta library. TCRdb re-called the PCR reads through MiXCR, storing one row per CDR3 protein. The repertoire consists of approximately 640,000 distinct CDR3 sequences, with 16% occurring once and the leading ten covering about 1.1%.

This specimen was PBMCs from the stem cell graft donor, taken from the stem cell graft. The origin of this receptor is a human donor who donated a stem cell graft to a child with acute myeloid leukemia. This rearrangement joins TRBV12-3 or TRBV12-4 to TRBJ2-1; 7 bases are shared with TRBD2. CDR3 nucleotide sequence: TGTGCCAGCAGTGGGCGGGGGAACCATGAGCAGTTCTTC. Protein: CASSGRGNHEQFF.